The rows below give T cell receptor beta chains drawn from one sample of a study of CD8 T cells in Susac syndrome. A single record per CDR3 protein comes from TCRdb applying MiXCR to the immunoSEQ multiplex PCR reads. Here the sample spans tens of thousands of distinct CDR3 sequences, 95% being singletons. What was sequenced was CD8+ T cells from PBMCs. Receptors originate from a human donor with Susac syndrome. The CDR3 runs from the conserved cysteine through the conserved F or W. The D gene is left open where the match is weak. A clone size is listed for some rows: how often the clone was seen (once, few, many), or a class if it is expanded.

d_call: -
j_call: TRBJ2-5
clone_size: -
v_call: TRBV24-1
cdr3_aa: CATSDDSSGNIQETQYF
cdr3_nt: TGTGCCACCAGTGATGATTCCTCCGGGAATATCCAAGAGACCCAGTACTTC

d_call: -
j_call: TRBJ2-2
clone_size: few
v_call: TRBV7-2
cdr3_aa: CASSPGGGELFF
cdr3_nt: TGTGCCAGCTCCCCTGGGGGCGGGGAGCTGTTTTTT

d_call: -
j_call: TRBJ1-1
clone_size: -
v_call: TRBV27
cdr3_aa: CASSSTPNTEAFF
cdr3_nt: TGTGCCAGCAGTTCAACACCAAACACTGAAGCTTTCTTT

d_call: TRBD2
j_call: TRBJ2-1
clone_size: once
v_call: TRBV5-6
cdr3_aa: CASTASGSTYNEQFF
cdr3_nt: TGTGCCAGCACCGCTAGCGGGAGTACCTACAATGAGCAGTTCTTC

d_call: TRBD2
j_call: TRBJ2-1
clone_size: -
v_call: TRBV29-1
cdr3_aa: CSAGLAGAYNEQFF
cdr3_nt: TGCAGCGCCGGACTAGCGGGGGCCTACAATGAGCAGTTCTTC

d_call: -
j_call: TRBJ1-5
clone_size: -
v_call: TRBV2
cdr3_aa: CASRDSSEYSNQPQHF
cdr3_nt: TGTGCCAGCAGAGACTCTAGCGAATATAGCAATCAGCCCCAGCATTTT

d_call: TRBD2
j_call: TRBJ2-7
clone_size: once
v_call: TRBV28
cdr3_aa: CASSDPTSGTEQYF
cdr3_nt: TGTGCCAGCAGCGACCCGACTAGCGGGACCGAGCAGTACTTC

d_call: TRBD1
j_call: TRBJ2-7
clone_size: -
v_call: TRBV20-1
cdr3_aa: CSATGQNNYEQYF
cdr3_nt: TGCAGTGCTACGGGACAGAACAACTACGAGCAGTACTTC

d_call: -
j_call: TRBJ2-3
clone_size: -
v_call: TRBV15
cdr3_aa: CATSPSGIGADTQYF
cdr3_nt: TGTGCCACCAGCCCCTCAGGGATTGGTGCAGATACGCAGTATTTT

d_call: TRBD1
j_call: TRBJ1-2
clone_size: -
v_call: TRBV20-1
cdr3_aa: CSAPGTGTGGYTF
cdr3_nt: TGCAGTGCACCCGGGACAGGGACGGGTGGCTACACCTTC

d_call: -
j_call: TRBJ2-3
clone_size: -
v_call: TRBV12-3/TRBV12-4
cdr3_aa: CASSSSFSTDTQYF
cdr3_nt: TGTGCCAGCAGTTCATCATTTAGCACAGATACGCAGTATTTT

d_call: -
j_call: TRBJ2-7
clone_size: -
v_call: TRBV28
cdr3_aa: CASSLFPDSSSEQYF
cdr3_nt: TGTGCCAGCAGTTTATTCCCGGACTCCTCGAGCGAGCAGTACTTC

d_call: -
j_call: TRBJ2-5
clone_size: -
v_call: TRBV15
cdr3_aa: CATSEGALETQYF
cdr3_nt: TGTGCCACCAGCGAAGGGGCCTTAGAGACCCAGTACTTC

d_call: -
j_call: TRBJ1-1
clone_size: once
v_call: TRBV19
cdr3_aa: CASTIGGLSEAFF
cdr3_nt: TGTGCCAGTACCATAGGCGGCCTTTCTGAAGCTTTCTTT

d_call: -
j_call: TRBJ2-1
clone_size: -
v_call: TRBV2
cdr3_aa: CASSDFADNEQFF
cdr3_nt: TGTGCCAGCAGTGACTTTGCGGACAATGAGCAGTTCTTC

d_call: -
j_call: TRBJ2-7
clone_size: -
v_call: TRBV14
cdr3_aa: CASSQDGTYEQYF
cdr3_nt: TGTGCCAGCAGCCAAGACGGAACCTACGAGCAGTACTTC

d_call: -
j_call: TRBJ2-7
clone_size: -
v_call: TRBV6-5
cdr3_aa: CASSLFAGSEQYF
cdr3_nt: TGTGCCAGCAGCCTCTTCGCAGGGAGCGAGCAGTACTTC

d_call: TRBD1
j_call: TRBJ2-1
clone_size: -
v_call: TRBV6-2/TRBV6-3
cdr3_aa: CASSYVGGAYNEQFF
cdr3_nt: TGTGCCAGCAGTTACGTAGGGGGCGCCTACAATGAGCAGTTCTTC

d_call: TRBD2
j_call: TRBJ2-1
clone_size: -
v_call: TRBV7-9
cdr3_aa: CASSSSGGRAYNEQFF
cdr3_nt: TGTGCCAGCAGCTCGAGTGGGGGGAGGGCCTACAATGAGCAGTTCTTC

d_call: -
j_call: TRBJ2-1
clone_size: -
v_call: TRBV20-1
cdr3_aa: CSARELGLDEQFF
cdr3_nt: TGCAGTGCTAGAGAGCTGGGACTGGATGAGCAGTTCTTC

d_call: -
j_call: TRBJ1-1
clone_size: -
v_call: TRBV27
cdr3_aa: CASSSGGPRTEAFF
cdr3_nt: TGTGCCAGCAGCTCGGGGGGACCTCGGACTGAAGCTTTCTTT

d_call: -
j_call: TRBJ1-1
clone_size: -
v_call: TRBV5-1
cdr3_aa: CASSLEQGTSTEAFF
cdr3_nt: TGCGCCAGCAGCTTGGAACAGGGTACGAGCACTGAAGCTTTCTTT

d_call: -
j_call: TRBJ2-1
clone_size: -
v_call: TRBV7-8
cdr3_aa: CASSLGQAKNEQFF
cdr3_nt: TGTGCCAGCAGCTTAGGGCAGGCTAAGAATGAGCAGTTCTTC

d_call: -
j_call: TRBJ2-7
clone_size: -
v_call: TRBV19
cdr3_aa: CASSIGLGDYEQYF
cdr3_nt: TGTGCCAGTAGTATAGGTCTGGGAGACTACGAGCAGTACTTC

d_call: -
j_call: TRBJ2-2
clone_size: -
v_call: TRBV19
cdr3_aa: CASSIVNGLPSTGELFF
cdr3_nt: TGTGCCAGTAGTATAGTAAACGGACTACCTTCCACCGGGGAGCTGTTTTTT

d_call: -
j_call: TRBJ2-3
clone_size: -
v_call: TRBV27
cdr3_aa: CASSLYSVTDTQYF
cdr3_nt: TGTGCCAGCAGTTTGTACTCGGTCACAGATACGCAGTATTTT

d_call: -
j_call: TRBJ2-7
clone_size: -
v_call: TRBV4-1
cdr3_aa: CASSHREGYYEQYF
cdr3_nt: TGCGCCAGCAGCCACCGAGAGGGGTACTACGAGCAGTACTTC

d_call: TRBD1
j_call: TRBJ2-4
clone_size: few
v_call: TRBV12-3/TRBV12-4
cdr3_aa: CASSLGQGDIQYF
cdr3_nt: TGTGCCAGCAGTTTGGGGCAGGGGGACATTCAGTACTTC

d_call: TRBD2
j_call: TRBJ2-1
clone_size: -
v_call: TRBV20-1
cdr3_aa: CSATNPRTSGHYSSYNEQFF
cdr3_nt: TGCAGTGCCACCAACCCCCGGACTAGCGGGCATTATAGCTCCTACAATGAGCAGTTCTTC

d_call: -
j_call: TRBJ2-3
clone_size: -
v_call: TRBV15
cdr3_aa: CAIRAGMSTDTQYF
cdr3_nt: TGTGCCATAAGGGCGGGAATGAGCACAGATACGCAGTATTTT

d_call: -
j_call: TRBJ1-1
clone_size: -
v_call: TRBV6-2/TRBV6-3
cdr3_aa: CASHEGIWYTEAFF
cdr3_nt: TGTGCCAGTCATGAGGGGATTTGGTACACTGAAGCTTTCTTT

d_call: TRBD2
j_call: TRBJ2-1
clone_size: -
v_call: TRBV29-1
cdr3_aa: CSVEDGLAGANEQFF
cdr3_nt: TGCAGCGTTGAAGATGGCCTAGCGGGAGCCAATGAGCAGTTCTTC

d_call: -
j_call: TRBJ1-1
clone_size: -
v_call: TRBV5-6
cdr3_aa: CASSLGYTEAFF
cdr3_nt: TGTGCCAGCAGCTTGGGTTACACTGAAGCTTTCTTT

d_call: -
j_call: TRBJ2-5
clone_size: once
v_call: TRBV6-6
cdr3_aa: CASRTDYLQETQYF
cdr3_nt: TGTGCCAGCAGGACAGATTACTTACAAGAGACCCAGTACTTC

d_call: TRBD1
j_call: TRBJ2-7
clone_size: -
v_call: TRBV30
cdr3_aa: CAWGTGAYEQYF
cdr3_nt: TGTGCCTGGGGGACAGGAGCCTACGAGCAGTACTTC

d_call: -
j_call: TRBJ2-1
clone_size: -
v_call: TRBV27
cdr3_aa: CASSLSRVPYNEQFF
cdr3_nt: TGTGCCAGCAGTTTATCTAGGGTCCCCTACAATGAGCAGTTCTTC

d_call: -
j_call: TRBJ2-7
clone_size: few
v_call: TRBV6-2/TRBV6-3
cdr3_aa: CASSYSSEQYF
cdr3_nt: TGTGCCAGCAGTTACTCCAGCGAGCAGTACTTC

d_call: -
j_call: TRBJ2-7
clone_size: -
v_call: TRBV5-6
cdr3_aa: CASSDRGYRAIHEQYF
cdr3_nt: TGTGCCAGCAGCGACCGGGGCTATCGGGCGATCCACGAGCAGTACTTC

d_call: -
j_call: TRBJ2-7
clone_size: -
v_call: TRBV20-1
cdr3_aa: CSVAHYVQGYYEQYF
cdr3_nt: TGCAGTGTCGCCCACTACGTTCAAGGATACTACGAGCAGTACTTC

d_call: -
j_call: TRBJ1-1
clone_size: -
v_call: TRBV28
cdr3_aa: CASSLPQITEAFF
cdr3_nt: TGTGCCAGCAGTTTACCGCAGATCACTGAAGCTTTCTTT

d_call: -
j_call: TRBJ2-1
clone_size: -
v_call: TRBV2
cdr3_aa: CASSDGYYNEQFF
cdr3_nt: TGTGCCAGCAGTGATGGGTACTACAATGAGCAGTTCTTC

d_call: -
j_call: TRBJ2-3
clone_size: -
v_call: TRBV19
cdr3_aa: CASEGELSTDTQYF
cdr3_nt: TGTGCCAGCGAAGGGGAACTTAGCACAGATACGCAGTATTTT

d_call: -
j_call: TRBJ1-1
clone_size: -
v_call: TRBV7-8
cdr3_aa: CASSLVIGSDTEAFF
cdr3_nt: TGTGCCAGCAGCTTAGTAATAGGGAGTGACACTGAAGCTTTCTTT

d_call: -
j_call: TRBJ2-7
clone_size: -
v_call: TRBV9
cdr3_aa: CASSGLTYEQYF
cdr3_nt: TGTGCCAGCAGCGGGTTAACCTACGAGCAGTACTTC

d_call: -
j_call: TRBJ1-2
clone_size: -
v_call: TRBV9
cdr3_aa: CASSRGTGRYGYTF
cdr3_nt: TGTGCCAGCAGCCGAGGAACAGGCCGATATGGCTACACCTTC

d_call: -
j_call: TRBJ2-1
clone_size: -
v_call: TRBV4-1
cdr3_aa: CASSPTLANNEQFF
cdr3_nt: TGCGCCAGCAGCCCCACCCTAGCGAACAATGAGCAGTTCTTC

d_call: TRBD1
j_call: TRBJ1-2
clone_size: -
v_call: TRBV18
cdr3_aa: CASSRGTENYGYTF
cdr3_nt: TGTGCCAGCTCACGCGGGACAGAGAACTATGGCTACACCTTC

d_call: -
j_call: TRBJ2-1
clone_size: once
v_call: TRBV30
cdr3_aa: CAWGLGPNNEQFF
cdr3_nt: TGTGCCTGGGGGCTGGGGCCTAACAATGAGCAGTTCTTC

d_call: TRBD1
j_call: TRBJ2-7
clone_size: -
v_call: TRBV28
cdr3_aa: CASSYGQGANEQYF
cdr3_nt: TGTGCCAGCAGTTATGGACAGGGGGCCAACGAGCAGTACTTC

d_call: TRBD2
j_call: TRBJ2-1
clone_size: -
v_call: TRBV7-8
cdr3_aa: CASSTRAGGSYNEQFF
cdr3_nt: TGTGCCAGCAGCACTAGAGCGGGAGGCTCCTACAATGAGCAGTTCTTC

d_call: -
j_call: TRBJ2-7
clone_size: -
v_call: TRBV29-1
cdr3_aa: CSVEGAGYEQYF
cdr3_nt: TGCAGCGTTGAGGGGGCGGGCTACGAGCAGTACTTC

d_call: -
j_call: TRBJ2-7
clone_size: -
v_call: TRBV6-2/TRBV6-3
cdr3_aa: CASSYRVWAGPHF
cdr3_nt: TGTGCCAGCAGTTACCGTGTATGGGCAGGACCTCACTTC

d_call: -
j_call: TRBJ1-2
clone_size: -
v_call: TRBV29-1
cdr3_aa: CSVEGLRGYTF
cdr3_nt: TGCAGCGTTGAAGGTCTGCGGGGCTACACCTTC

d_call: TRBD1
j_call: TRBJ1-2
clone_size: -
v_call: TRBV12-3/TRBV12-4
cdr3_aa: CASSTGGYGYTF
cdr3_nt: TGTGCCAGCAGCACAGGGGGCTATGGCTACACCTTC